This entry is about one T cell receptor beta chain. The antigen this receptor binds is unknown. The record has no base qualities; no much larger clone is one base away. The treatment or condition label, read with the paper, signifies: randomized to nivolumab then ipilimumab (arm A) or the reverse (arm B). None of the trial patients had been given prior DNA-damaging chemotherapy. Thawed PBMCs were sorted on a FACS Aria II flow cytometer to isolate live CD3+CD8+ cells negative for CD19 and CD56. Samples were obtained from patients with melanoma enrolled in CheckMate 064, a randomized, open-label phase II trial of sequential checkpoint blockade. Peripheral blood mononuclear cells were collected by leukapheresis, purified with Ficoll-Paque, and frozen in human serum with roughly 9.9% DMSO. Immediately after sorting, the purity of the sorted blood CD3+CD8+ cells was confirmed to be >98%, and DNA was then extracted.

V ends up 2 bases short and J 3 bases short, with an unmatched junction base count of 11. CDR1 and CDR2, per the germline V gene (reference sequence), are SEHNR and FQNEAQ. The CDR3 holds 18 amino acids from the cysteine to the phenylalanine. The CDR3 DNA has 54 bases and is translated from base 1. These data belong to a study of sequential checkpoint blockade in melanoma (dated by TCRdb to between 2018 and 2021). For the study in its entirety: Patients were randomized 1:1 to first-line nivolumab followed by ipilimumab (arm A) or ipilimumab followed by nivolumab (arm B). Both trial sequences were followed by maintenance nivolumab.

TCRbeta CDR3 regions were immunosequenced from genomic DNA with the immunoSEQ Assay. Before high-throughput sequencing, the genomic DNA was amplified using bias-controlled multiplex PCR. In the original analysis: To quantify the absolute abundance of each unique TCRbeta CDR3 region, the sequences were collapsed and filtered. Clonality, defined as 1 minus Pielou's evenness, was calculated using productive rearrangements only. A previously published method was used to identify clones with significantly greater frequencies in on-treatment samples than in baseline samples. TCRdb limited this immuneACCESS table to in-frame rearrangements with V and J called. A share of clones is missing; checked studies link under half to unresolved V genes, and the rest is unexplained. The V and J calls and the clone size are those of that table, but D and trimming were determined from the DNA. A total of under 25,000 clones appear in this sample, approximately 72% of them only once. The biggest ten clones account for 38% of the sample.

Study-level results and caveats: The model for predicting response that combines TCR metrics with mutation burden needs to be validated in larger, independent patient cohorts.

The receptor was isolated from a human donor with melanoma. The chain is encoded by TRBV7-9 joined to TRBJ2-7, with 12 middle bases fitting TRBD2. This material consisted of CD8+ T cells sorted from blood (inferred from file names), taken from a patient given nivolumab and ipilimumab in sequence. CDR3 loop: CASSLRGGLAGTDYEQYF. The bases read TGTGCCAGCAGCTTAAGAGGTGGACTAGCGGGGACAGACTACGAGCAGTACTTC. Outside the CDR3, residues come from the reference TRBV7-9 and TRBJ2-7 proteins, so the full variable domain is: DTGVSQNPRHKITKRGQNVTFRCDPISEHNRLYWYRQTLGQGPEFLTYFQNEAQLEKSRLLSDRFSAERPKGSFSTLEIQRTEQGDSAMYLCASSLRGGLAGTDYEQYFGPGTRLTVT.